This T cell receptor beta chain was observed in a study of long-term antiretroviral therapy in people with HIV. Whole-study findings and limits: Post-ART, diversity grew, though it stayed under transplant donor control levels.

Run at survey level, the immunoSEQ assay was version v3.0. Repertoires were generated with immunoSEQ multiplex PCR, while TCRdb's copy carries only in-frame clones and drops some. The profile shows 15,000 to 20,000 clones, about four fifths of them singletons. Details on this clone: Its antigen is unidentified.

Trimming took 0 bases from V and 8 from J, leaving 10 bases between them. The germline gives CDR1 LNHNV, CDR2 YYDKDF (reference sequence). The CDR3 totals 14 residues. The chain has TRBV15 and TRBJ1-4; weak D call: TRBD1 (5 bases). This material consisted of unsorted PBMCs, taken just before starting antiretroviral therapy. The clonotype originates from a man aged 40-49 years with HIV. The CDR3 spells CATSRDLEGEKLFF. The CDR3 region has the DNA TGTGCCACCAGCAGAGACCTGGAGGGGGAAAAACTGTTTTTT.